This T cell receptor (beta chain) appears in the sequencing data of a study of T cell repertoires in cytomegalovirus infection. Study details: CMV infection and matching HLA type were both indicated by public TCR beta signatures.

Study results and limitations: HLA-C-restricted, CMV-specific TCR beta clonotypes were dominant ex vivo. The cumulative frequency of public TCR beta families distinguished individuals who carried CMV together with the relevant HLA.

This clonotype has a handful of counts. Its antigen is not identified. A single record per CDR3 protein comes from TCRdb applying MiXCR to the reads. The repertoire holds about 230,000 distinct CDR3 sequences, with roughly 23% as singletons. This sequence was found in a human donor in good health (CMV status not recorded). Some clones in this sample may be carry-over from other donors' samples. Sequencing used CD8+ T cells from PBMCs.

DNA of the CDR3: TGTGCCAGCAGTTTTTTTCGTAGCGGGGGACTCGCGTATGAGCAGTTCTTC. Its translation: CASSFFRSGGLAYEQFF. The rearrangement links TRBV12-3 or TRBV12-4 to TRBJ2-1, with 9 bases identical to TRBD2. Trimming took 3 bases from V and 8 from J; bases not matched to a gene: 14. This CDR3 has 17 amino acids.